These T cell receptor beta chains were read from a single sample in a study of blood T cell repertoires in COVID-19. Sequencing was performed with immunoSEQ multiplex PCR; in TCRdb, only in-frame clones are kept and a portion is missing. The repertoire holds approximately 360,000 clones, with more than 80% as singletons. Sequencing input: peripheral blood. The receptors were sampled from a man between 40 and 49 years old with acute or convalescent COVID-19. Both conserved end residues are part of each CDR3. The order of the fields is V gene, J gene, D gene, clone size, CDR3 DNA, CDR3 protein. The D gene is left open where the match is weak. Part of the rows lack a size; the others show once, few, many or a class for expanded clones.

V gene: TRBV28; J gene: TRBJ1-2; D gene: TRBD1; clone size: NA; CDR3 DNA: TGTGCCAGCAGTTTGTCCCGACAGGGGGACTACACCTTC; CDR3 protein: CASSLSRQGDYTF
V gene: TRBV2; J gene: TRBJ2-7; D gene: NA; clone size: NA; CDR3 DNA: TGTGCCAGCAGTGTCGGACAAACCTACGAGCAGTACTTC; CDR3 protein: CASSVGQTYEQYF
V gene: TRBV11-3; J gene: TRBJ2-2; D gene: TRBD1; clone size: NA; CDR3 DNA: TGTGCCAGCAGCTCGGGACAGGGCAAGTGGAACACCGGGGAGCTGTTTTTT; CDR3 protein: CASSSGQGKWNTGELFF
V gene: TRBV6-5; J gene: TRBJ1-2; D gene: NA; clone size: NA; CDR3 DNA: TGTGCCAGCGGGGTGGAGGCTCCCTATGGCTACACCTTC; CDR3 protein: CASGVEAPYGYTF
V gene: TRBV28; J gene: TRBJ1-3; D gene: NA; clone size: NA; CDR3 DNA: TGTGCCAGAGATAAGGCAGGGGACTCTGGAAACACCATATATTTT; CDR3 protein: CARDKAGDSGNTIYF
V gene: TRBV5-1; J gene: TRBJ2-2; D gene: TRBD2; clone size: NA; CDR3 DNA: TGCGCCAGCAGTCCCCTAACTAGCGGGGGAGCCGGGGAGCTGTTTTTT; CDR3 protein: CASSPLTSGGAGELFF
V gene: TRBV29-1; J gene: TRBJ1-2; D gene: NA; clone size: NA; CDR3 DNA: TGCAGCGTTGACGCTGAGAACTATGGCTACACCTTC; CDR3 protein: CSVDAENYGYTF
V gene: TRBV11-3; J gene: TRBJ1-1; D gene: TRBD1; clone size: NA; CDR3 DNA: TGTGCCAGCAGCCAGCGACAGGGCCAAGAGGCTTTCTTT; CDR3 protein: CASSQRQGQEAFF
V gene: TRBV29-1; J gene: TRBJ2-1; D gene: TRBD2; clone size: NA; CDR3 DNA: TGCGGGGGGGGTTACAATGAGCAGTTCTTC; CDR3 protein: CGGGYNEQFF
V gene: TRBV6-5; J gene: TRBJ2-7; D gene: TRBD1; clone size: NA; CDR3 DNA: TGTGCCAGCGCACGCAAGGGACAGGGGGCCTACGAGCAGTACTTC; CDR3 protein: CASARKGQGAYEQYF
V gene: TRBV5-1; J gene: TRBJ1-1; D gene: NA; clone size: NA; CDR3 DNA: TGCGCCAGCAGCTCTGGGACATGGATGAACACTGAAGCTTTCTTT; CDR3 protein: CASSSGTWMNTEAFF
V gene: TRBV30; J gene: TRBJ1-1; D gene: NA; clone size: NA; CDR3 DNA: TGTGCCTGTAAGGGGCCGATGAACACTGAAGCTTTCTTT; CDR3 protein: CACKGPMNTEAFF
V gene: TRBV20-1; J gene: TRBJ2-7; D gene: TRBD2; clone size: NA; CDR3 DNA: TGCAGTGCTAGTACGGGGGGGACCTACGAGCAGTACTTC; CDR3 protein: CSASTGGTYEQYF
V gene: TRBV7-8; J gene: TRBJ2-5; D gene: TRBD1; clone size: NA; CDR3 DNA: TGTGCCAGCAGCATGGACAGGGTCGGCCAAGAGACCCAGTACTTC; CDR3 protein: CASSMDRVGQETQYF
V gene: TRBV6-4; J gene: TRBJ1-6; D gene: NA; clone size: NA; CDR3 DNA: TGTGCCAGCAGTGAGGACAATAATTCACCCCTCCACTTT; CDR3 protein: CASSEDNNSPLHF
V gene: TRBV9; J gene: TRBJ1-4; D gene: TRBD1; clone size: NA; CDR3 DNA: TGTGCCAGCAGCGGCTCACAGGGGGGAGCAACTAATGAAAAACTGTTTTTT; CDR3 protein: CASSGSQGGATNEKLFF
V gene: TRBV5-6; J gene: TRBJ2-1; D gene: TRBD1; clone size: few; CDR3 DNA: TGTGCCAGCAGCTGGGACAGGGATGAGCAGTTCTTC; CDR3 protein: CASSWDRDEQFF
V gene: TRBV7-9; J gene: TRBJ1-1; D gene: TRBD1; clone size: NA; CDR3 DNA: TGTGCCAGCAGCGCACTCACAGGGGACACTGAAGCTTTCTTT; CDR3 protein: CASSALTGDTEAFF
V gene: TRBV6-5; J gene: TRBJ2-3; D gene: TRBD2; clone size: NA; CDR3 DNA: TGTGCCAGCAGTCTTACTAGCGACGGCACAGATACGCAGTATTTT; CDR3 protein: CASSLTSDGTDTQYF
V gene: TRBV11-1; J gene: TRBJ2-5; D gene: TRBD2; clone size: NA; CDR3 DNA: TGTGCCAGCAGAAAAGGGGCTAGCGGGGAGACCCAGTACTTC; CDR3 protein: CASRKGASGETQYF
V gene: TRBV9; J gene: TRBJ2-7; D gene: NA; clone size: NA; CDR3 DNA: TGTGCCAGCAGCGTAGGGACAGATAGTTTTGGCGAGCAGTACTTC; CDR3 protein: CASSVGTDSFGEQYF
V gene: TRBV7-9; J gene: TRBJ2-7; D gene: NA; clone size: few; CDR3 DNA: TGTGCCAGCAGCTTAGGATTTAGACAGGACTTCTCCTACGAGCAGTACTTC; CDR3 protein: CASSLGFRQDFSYEQYF
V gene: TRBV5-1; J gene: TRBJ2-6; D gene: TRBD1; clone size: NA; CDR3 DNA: TGCGCCAGCAGCTTGCAAACAGGGGGGATTTCTGGGGCCAACGTCCTGACTTTC; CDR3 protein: CASSLQTGGISGANVLTF
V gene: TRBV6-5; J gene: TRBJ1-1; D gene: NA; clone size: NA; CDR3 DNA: TGTGCCAGCTACCAGCGGGCCATTGGAGAAGCTTTCTTT; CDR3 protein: CASYQRAIGEAFF
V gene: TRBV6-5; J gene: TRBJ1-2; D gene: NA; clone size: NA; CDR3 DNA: TGTGCCAGCAGCCTGGGAGGGAACTATGGCTACACCTTC; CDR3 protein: CASSLGGNYGYTF
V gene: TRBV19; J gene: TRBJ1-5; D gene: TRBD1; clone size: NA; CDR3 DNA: TGTGCCAGTAGAACAGGGGGCAGCAATCAGCCCCAGCATTTT; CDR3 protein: CASRTGGSNQPQHF
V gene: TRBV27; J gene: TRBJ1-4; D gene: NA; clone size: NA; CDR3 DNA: TGTGCCAGTGGTGAGGCCCGAACCCTCACTAATGAAAAACTGTTTTTT; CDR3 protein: CASGEARTLTNEKLFF
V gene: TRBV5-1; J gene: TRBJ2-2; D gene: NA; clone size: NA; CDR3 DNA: TGCGCCAGCAGCGCCCTGACACTAGGGCCTGGGGAGCTGTTTTTT; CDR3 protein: CASSALTLGPGELFF
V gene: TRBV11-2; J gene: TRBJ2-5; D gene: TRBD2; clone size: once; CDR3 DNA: TGTGCCAGCAGCTTAGCCCAGCGGGGCGCACAAGAGACCCAGTACTTC; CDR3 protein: CASSLAQRGAQETQYF
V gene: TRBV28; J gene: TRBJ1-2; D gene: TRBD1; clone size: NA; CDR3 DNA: TGTGCCACCTGGGACAGGGTGATCTATGGCTACACCTTC; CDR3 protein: CATWDRVIYGYTF
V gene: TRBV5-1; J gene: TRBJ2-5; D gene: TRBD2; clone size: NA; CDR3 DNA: TGCGCCAGCAGTGGACTAGCGCGGACACAAGAGACCCAGTACTTC; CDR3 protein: CASSGLARTQETQYF
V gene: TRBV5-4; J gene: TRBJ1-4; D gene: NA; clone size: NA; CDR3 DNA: TGTGCCAGCAGCTTGGACAGGGCGTCAACTAATGAAAAACTGTTTTTT; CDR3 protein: CASSLDRASTNEKLFF
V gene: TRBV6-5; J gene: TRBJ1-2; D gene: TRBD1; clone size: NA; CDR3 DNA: TGTGCCAGCAGCACCGGTCACAGGGGTTACCTTGGCTACACCTTC; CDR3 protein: CASSTGHRGYLGYTF
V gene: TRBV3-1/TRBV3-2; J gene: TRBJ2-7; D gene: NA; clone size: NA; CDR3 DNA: TGTGCCAGCTCGAGGGGGTACGAGCAGTACTTC; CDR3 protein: CASSRGYEQYF
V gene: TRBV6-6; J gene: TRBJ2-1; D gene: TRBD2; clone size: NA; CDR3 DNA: TGTGCCAGCAGTTACACAACGACTAGCGGGAACCCCTCCCAGTTCTTC; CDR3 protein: CASSYTTTSGNPSQFF
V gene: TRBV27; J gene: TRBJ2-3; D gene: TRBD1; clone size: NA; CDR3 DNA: TGTGCCAGTTCGGGACAGGGGGCCGATACGCAGTATTTT; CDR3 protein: CASSGQGADTQYF
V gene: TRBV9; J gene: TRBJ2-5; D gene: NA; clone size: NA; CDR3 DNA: TGTGCCAGCAGCGTAGAGATGGGGGGGCCACGGGAGACCCAGTACTTC; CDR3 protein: CASSVEMGGPRETQYF
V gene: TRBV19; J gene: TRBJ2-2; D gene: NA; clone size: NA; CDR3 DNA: TGTGCCAGTAGTCTCGAGGGAGCGCTCGAATTAGGGGAGCTGTTTTTT; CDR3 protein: CASSLEGALELGELFF
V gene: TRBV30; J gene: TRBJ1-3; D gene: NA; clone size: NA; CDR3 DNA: TGTGCCTGGAGTGACAGGGTTGGAAACACCATATATTTT; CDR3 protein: CAWSDRVGNTIYF
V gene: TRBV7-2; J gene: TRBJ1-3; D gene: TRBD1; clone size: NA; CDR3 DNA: TGTGCCAGCAGCCCTATGGGACAGGGGGTCGACACCATATATTTT; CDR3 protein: CASSPMGQGVDTIYF
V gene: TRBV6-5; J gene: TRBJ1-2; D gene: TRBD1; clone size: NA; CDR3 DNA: TGTGCCAGCAGCCCACAGGGGGCGGGCTATGGCTACACCTTC; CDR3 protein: CASSPQGAGYGYTF
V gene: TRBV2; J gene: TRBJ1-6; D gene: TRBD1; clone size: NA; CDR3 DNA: TGTGCCAGCAGCCGAACCGGACAGGGGACTTCACCCCTCCACTTT; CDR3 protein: CASSRTGQGTSPLHF